One and the same sample provided the 8 T cell receptor beta chains below, sequenced in a study of T cells of healthy individuals. TCRdb re-called the 5' RACE reads with MiXCR, one entry per CDR3 protein. The table includes approximately 52,000 distinct CDR3 sequences, about 14% detected once. The receptors were sampled from a human donor in good health.

The chain employs TRBV2 and TRBJ1-4; possibly TRBD1 for D (6 bases). The CDR3 consists of 14 residues. Germline lookup yields CDR1 SNHLY and CDR2 FYNNEI. With 7 bases removed from V and 5 bases from J, the gap between germline ends came to 14 bases. The CDR3 loop reads CASTPGGVNEKLFF. In DNA form, the CDR3 reads TGTGCCAGCACCCCCGGGGGCGTGAATGAAAAACTGTTTTTT.

This chain links TRBV6-1 with TRBJ1-1; D remains ambiguous. The germline V and J ends were trimmed by 2 bases and 5 bases, with 21 bases remaining between them. Germline V gene data show CDR1 as MNHNS and CDR2 as SASEGT. CDR3 size: 17 residues. The CDR3 reads CASSELWKRRPGTEAFF. The DNA of the CDR3 is TGTGCCAGCAGTGAATTATGGAAGAGACGCCCGGGGACTGAAGCTTTCTTT.

The chain links TRBV20-1 to TRBJ2-7; 9 bases are a match to TRBD2. Germline V gene sequence: CDR1 DFQATT, CDR2 SNEGSKA (reference sequence). The CDR3 runs 15 residues. V lost 3 bases and J lost 2; bases outside the gene matches: 8. CDR3 sequence (DNA): TGCAGTGCTAGTAAGCGCGGGAGGGAAGCCTACGAGCAGTACTTC. Translating it yields CSASKRGREAYEQYF.

V gene TRBV7-9 combines with J gene TRBJ1-1; 7 bases agree with TRBD1. The length of the CDR3 is 13 residues. Germline CDR1 and CDR2: SEHNR and FQNEAQ (reference sequence). J gave up 6 bases and V 5 bases, and 6 bases lay outside the gene matches. CDR3 coding DNA: TGTGCCAGCAGCCTCCAGGGGACAGCTGAAGCTTTCTTT. Its protein product is CASSLQGTAEAFF.

The chain links TRBV7-6 to TRBJ2-5; D is unresolved. Germline CDR1 reads SGHVS; CDR2 reads FNYEAQ. CDR3 length: 14 residues. Between the trimmed V and J ends, which lost 4 bases and 1 base, there was a span of 10 bases. The CDR3 loop is CASSSGRGQETQYF. The CDR3, as DNA: TGTGCCAGCAGCTCCGGTCGAGGCCAAGAGACCCAGTACTTC.

This clonotype has ten or more counts. This chain connects TRBV30 to TRBJ1-6, with a tentative D call TRBD1 (6 bases). The CDR3 consists of 16 residues. V was cut by 0 bases and J by 10 bases, with 19 bases left in between. Per the germline V gene, CDR1 is GTSNPN and CDR2 is SVGIG (reference sequence). CDR3 in DNA: TGTGCCTGGAGTGTGCCAGGGGTGAGAGGGAGCTCACCCCTCCACTTT. Translating it yields CAWSVPGVRGSSPLHF.

The chain carries TRBV4-3 and TRBJ2-3; D gene ambiguous. V shed 4 bases and J shed 0 bases, with 11 bases lying between them. The germline CDR1 and CDR2 sequences are LGHNA and YSLEER. The CDR3 is 15 residues long. The CDR3 DNA reads TGCGCCAGCAGCCCCCACCTAGGCAGCACAGATACGCAGTATTTT. Protein: CASSPHLGSTDTQYF.

The chain combines TRBV3-1 with TRBJ1-2; D gene unclear. Germline assignment: CDR1 LGHDT and CDR2 YNNKEL (reference sequence). The CDR3 covers 15 residues. V shed 0 bases and J shed 1 base, with 9 bases lying between them. The CDR3 nucleotides read TGTGCCAGCAGCCAAGATCGGATACGTAACTATGGCTACACCTTC. Amino acids: CASSQDRIRNYGYTF.